Listed below are T cell receptor beta chains from one sample, sequenced in a study of cytomegalovirus exposure and HLA in healthy donors. This table comes from immunoSEQ multiplex PCR, and its TCRdb copy is limited to in-frame clones, with some not included. Of 150,000 to 200,000 clones listed, roughly 90% are singletons. Sequencing was done on a sample of PBMCs. All receptors derive from a girl younger than two in good health and CMV-seronegative. Both conserved end residues are part of each CDR3. The D gene is left open where the match is weak. Clone sizes are given selectively: once, few, many, or a class where the clone is expanded.

>14|NA|NA|TRBJ1-5|TRBV19
CASSIAGWGQPQHF
TGTGCCAGTAGTATAGCAGGGTGGGGTCAGCCCCAGCATTTT
>16|TRBD1|NA|TRBJ1-2|TRBV6-1
CASSEVWDRVNYGYTF
TGTGCCAGCAGTGAAGTTTGGGACAGAGTTAACTATGGCTACACCTTC
>14|NA|NA|TRBJ1-6|TRBV7-9
CASSPPGQNSPLHF
TGTGCCAGCAGCCCACCCGGACAGAATTCACCCCTCCACTTT
>18|TRBD2|NA|TRBJ2-2|TRBV4-2
CASSQESSGRRTIGKLFF
TGTGCCAGCAGCCAAGAATCTAGCGGGAGGAGGACCATCGGGAAGCTGTTTTTT
>15|NA|NA|TRBJ2-7|TRBV29-1
CSVESGQGGIYEQYF
TGCAGCGTTGAATCTGGACAAGGGGGAATCTACGAGCAGTACTTC
>14|TRBD1|NA|TRBJ1-1|TRBV19
CASSIEGGYDEAFF
TGTGCCAGTAGTATAGAAGGGGGCTACGATGAAGCTTTCTTT
>14|NA|NA|TRBJ1-4|TRBV5-6
CASSPRQRNEKLFF
TGTGCCAGCAGCCCAAGACAGAGGAATGAAAAACTGTTTTTT
>17|TRBD1|NA|TRBJ1-2|TRBV12-5
CASGLVTGPLPNYGYTF
TGTGCTAGTGGTTTGGTGACAGGGCCTCTACCCAACTATGGCTACACCTTC
>15|NA|NA|TRBJ2-2|TRBV5-6
CASSRVRLNTGELFF
TGTGCCAGCAGCCGGGTGAGGCTGAACACCGGGGAGCTGTTTTTT
>13|TRBD1|NA|TRBJ1-2|TRBV2
CASGDSWFGGYTF
TGTGCCAGTGGGGACAGTTGGTTCGGTGGCTACACCTTC
>15|NA|NA|TRBJ2-1|TRBV9
CASSVVSGAYNEQFF
TGTGCCAGCAGCGTAGTGAGCGGAGCCTACAATGAGCAGTTCTTC
>15|TRBD2|NA|TRBJ2-7|TRBV9
CASSPGLDFFYEQYF
TGTGCCAGCAGCCCGGGACTAGATTTTTTCTACGAGCAGTACTTC
>14|NA|NA|TRBJ2-2|TRBV7-3
CASSLRGDTGELFF
TGTGCCAGCAGTTTGCGGGGTGACACCGGGGAGCTGTTTTTT
>16|NA|NA|TRBJ2-3|TRBV30
CAWSETGVWGTDTQYF
TGTGCCTGGAGTGAGACGGGAGTGTGGGGCACAGATACGCAGTATTTT
>17|NA|NA|TRBJ1-1|TRBV19
CASSIDLDRLFYTEAFF
TGTGCCAGTAGTATAGATCTAGATCGTCTCTTCTACACTGAAGCTTTCTTT
>13|NA|NA|TRBJ2-7|TRBV2
CASSENPFYEQYF
TGTGCCAGCAGTGAAAATCCCTTTTACGAGCAGTACTTC
>19|NA|NA|TRBJ1-2|TRBV27
CASSLTQPGRALKNYGYTF
TGTGCCAGCAGTTTAACCCAACCGGGCAGGGCCTTAAAGAACTATGGCTACACCTTC
>15|NA|once|TRBJ1-2|TRBV9
CASSPEAGGVYGYTF
TGTGCCAGCAGCCCCGAGGCGGGGGGGGTCTATGGCTACACCTTC
>14|TRBD1|NA|TRBJ2-7|TRBV9
CASSVEGADYEQYF
TGTGCCAGCAGCGTAGAGGGGGCGGACTACGAGCAGTACTTC
>14|NA|NA|TRBJ1-2|TRBV2
CASMESATGGGYTF
TGTGCCAGCATGGAGTCGGCGACGGGTGGAGGCTACACCTTC
>17|TRBD2|NA|TRBJ2-6|TRBV30
CAWTASGGASGANVLTF
TGTGCCTGGACTGCTAGCGGGGGGGCCTCTGGGGCCAACGTCCTGACTTTC
>14|NA|NA|TRBJ1-2|TRBV7-8
CASSPDNVVYGYTF
TGTGCCAGCAGCCCCGACAACGTGGTCTATGGCTACACCTTC
>13|TRBD1|NA|TRBJ1-2|TRBV18
CASSPATGNGYTF
TGTGCCAGCTCACCCGCGACAGGGAATGGCTACACCTTC
>15|TRBD1|NA|TRBJ1-2|TRBV6-5
CASSYLRDRVRGYTF
TGTGCCAGCAGTTACCTCCGGGACAGGGTTCGGGGCTACACCTTC
>15|NA|NA|TRBJ1-5|TRBV5-1
CASSLDGSRGQPQHF
TGCGCCAGCAGCTTGGATGGGTCTCGGGGGCAGCCCCAGCATTTT
>14|NA|NA|TRBJ2-5|TRBV13
CASSPRGRVETQYF
TGTGCCAGCAGCCCCCGCGGCAGGGTAGAGACCCAGTACTTC
>19|NA|NA|TRBJ2-2|TRBV29-1
CSVSEPWVLQGATTGELFF
TGCAGCGTTTCCGAACCGTGGGTGCTACAGGGAGCTACGACCGGGGAGCTGTTTTTT
>15|TRBD1|once|TRBJ2-5|TRBV6-5
CASSLTGYHQETQYF
TGTGCCAGCAGCCTGACAGGGTATCACCAAGAGACCCAGTACTTC
>14|TRBD1|NA|TRBJ1-2|TRBV7-2
CASSLKSGGGGYTF
TGTGCCAGCAGCTTAAAATCAGGGGGTGGCGGCTACACCTTC
>14|TRBD1|NA|TRBJ2-7|TRBV7-9
CASSLGTGSYEQYF
TGTGCCAGCAGCCTAGGGACAGGGAGCTACGAGCAGTACTTC
>14|NA|NA|TRBJ1-1|TRBV4-1
CASSPRWGDTEAFF
TGCGCCAGCAGCCCCCGGTGGGGCGACACTGAAGCTTTCTTT
>14|TRBD1|NA|TRBJ1-1|TRBV2
CASSEAVTGVLAFF
TGTGCCAGCAGTGAAGCGGTAACAGGGGTATTAGCTTTCTTT
>12|TRBD1|NA|TRBJ2-7|TRBV7-9
CSSSHRGYEQYF
TGTTCCAGCAGTCACAGGGGATACGAGCAGTACTTC
>11|NA|NA|TRBJ1-5|TRBV20-1
CSATSDQPQHF
TGCAGTGCTACTTCCGATCAGCCCCAGCATTTT
>15|TRBD1|few|TRBJ1-1|TRBV29-1
CSVAPGTGGGTEAFF
TGCAGCGTTGCCCCCGGGACAGGGGGCGGCACTGAAGCTTTCTTT
>15|NA|NA|TRBJ1-1|TRBV27
CASSFSDSPNTEAFF
TGTGCCAGCAGTTTTTCCGACAGCCCCAACACTGAAGCTTTCTTT
>16|NA|NA|TRBJ2-1|TRBV5-6
CASSLAGERLSHPQFF
TGTGCCAGCAGCTTGGCGGGGGAAAGGTTATCCCACCCGCAGTTCTTC
>15|TRBD2|NA|TRBJ2-3|TRBV5-1
CASSFQRGDTDTQYF
TGCGCCAGCAGCTTCCAGCGGGGGGACACAGATACGCAGTATTTT
>14|TRBD2|NA|TRBJ2-5|TRBV7-9
CASSLLATGETQYF
TGTGCCAGCAGTTTACTAGCGACTGGAGAGACCCAGTACTTC
>15|NA|NA|TRBJ2-7|TRBV11-2
CASSLDPLTVYEQYF
TGTGCCAGCAGCTTAGATCCTTTGACAGTCTACGAGCAGTACTTC
>15|TRBD1|NA|TRBJ2-5|TRBV6-1
CASSDFAGGTETQYF
TGTGCCAGCAGTGACTTCGCAGGGGGCACGGAGACCCAGTACTTC
>14|NA|NA|TRBJ1-3|TRBV21-1
CASSKRPRAASRRF
TGTGCCAGCAGCAAAAGGCCCCGCGCGGCATCAAGACGTTTT
>15|NA|NA|TRBJ1-5|TRBV10-3
CAISAGSDSNQPQHF
TGTGCCATCAGTGCGGGGTCAGATAGCAATCAGCCCCAGCATTTT